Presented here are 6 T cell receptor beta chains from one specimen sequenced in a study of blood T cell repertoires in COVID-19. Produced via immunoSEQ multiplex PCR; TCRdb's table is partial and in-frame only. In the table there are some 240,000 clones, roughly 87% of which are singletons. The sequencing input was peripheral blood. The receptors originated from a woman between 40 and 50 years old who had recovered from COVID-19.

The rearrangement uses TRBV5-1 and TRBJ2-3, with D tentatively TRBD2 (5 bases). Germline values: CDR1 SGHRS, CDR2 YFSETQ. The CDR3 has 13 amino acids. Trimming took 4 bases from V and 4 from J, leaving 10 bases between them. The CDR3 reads CASSADGADTQYF. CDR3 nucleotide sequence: TGCGCCAGCAGCGCGGACGGGGCAGATACGCAGTATTTT.

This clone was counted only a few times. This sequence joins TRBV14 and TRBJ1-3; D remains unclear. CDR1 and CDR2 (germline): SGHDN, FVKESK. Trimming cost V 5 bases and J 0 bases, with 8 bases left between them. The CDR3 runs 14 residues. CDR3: CASSAQYSGNTIYF. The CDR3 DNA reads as TGTGCCAGCAGCGCGCAATACTCTGGAAACACCATATATTTT.

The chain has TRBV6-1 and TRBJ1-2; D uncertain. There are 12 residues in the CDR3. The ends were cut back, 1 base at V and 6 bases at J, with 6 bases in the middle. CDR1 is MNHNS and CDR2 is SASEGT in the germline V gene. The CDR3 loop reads CASSEDGDGYTF. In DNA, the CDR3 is TGTGCCAGCAGTGAAGACGGGGATGGCTACACCTTC.

The CDR3 nucleotides read TGTGCCAGCAGGCGGGCGAACACCGGGGAGCTGTTTTTT. This translates into CASRRANTGELFF. The genes are TRBV21-1 and TRBJ2-2; TRBD2 was called by the table and not checked on the DNA. TRBV21-1 is shown as a pseudogene. The CDR3 consists of 13 residues.

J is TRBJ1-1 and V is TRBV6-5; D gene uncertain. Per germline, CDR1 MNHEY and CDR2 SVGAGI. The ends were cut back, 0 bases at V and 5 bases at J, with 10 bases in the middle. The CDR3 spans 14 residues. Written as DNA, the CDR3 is TGTGCCAGCAGTTACTCGATGTCGGGGACTGAAGCTTTCTTT. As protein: CASSYSMSGTEAFF.

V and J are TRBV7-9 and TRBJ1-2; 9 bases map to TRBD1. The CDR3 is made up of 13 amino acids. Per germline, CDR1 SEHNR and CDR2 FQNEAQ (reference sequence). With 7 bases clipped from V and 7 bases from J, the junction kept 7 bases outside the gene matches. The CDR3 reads CASKAQQGAGYTF. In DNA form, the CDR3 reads TGTGCCAGCAAAGCGCAACAGGGGGCTGGCTACACCTTC.